This TCR beta chain was recovered during a study of T-cell reconstitution after alpha-beta-depleted transplantation in children. This clonotype has more than one count but fewer than ten. Its antigen is as yet unknown. General study findings and limits: Once a year had passed after transplant, T-cell counts and diversity came mostly from newly produced T cells. Expanded graft clones numbering several hundred reportedly gave rise to alpha-beta T cells about two months after transplant.

Preparing the TCRbeta library involved the use of unique molecular identifiers. TCRdb redid the calling of the PCR reads with MiXCR, one entry per CDR3 protein. This sample yields 350,000 to 500,000 distinct CDR3 sequences, of which 43% are seen a single time; 27% belongs to the top ten. The germline V and J ends were trimmed by 0 bases and 5 bases, with 14 bases remaining between them. CDR1 SGHRS and CDR2 YFSETQ come from the germline V gene. CDR3 length: 16 residues. This TCR was recovered from a girl aged 2 to 9 with aplastic anemia, due to receive a stem cell transplant. This chain connects TRBV5-1 to TRBJ1-4; possible D gene TRBD1, 6 bases. Here the sequenced sample was PBMCs, taken before TCRalphabeta/CD19-depleted stem cell transplant. DNA of the CDR3: TGCGCCAGCAGCTTGGGATCAGGGGCAGGGAATGAAAAACTGTTTTTT. Translation gives CASSLGSGAGNEKLFF.